These 20 T cell receptor beta chains share one sample of origin, sequenced in a study of post-analysis software for immune sequencing data. For these TCRs, the target antigens are not known. General study findings and limits: Relative to controls, patients had about 5 TRBV segments at higher frequency, with TRBV5-6, TRBV5-1 and TRBV20-1 among these.

Incorporated into the TCR beta cDNA libraries were unique molecular identifiers, which served to reduce PCR and sequencing biases. TCRdb independently ran MiXCR on the PCR reads; one entry per CDR3 protein. The data show about 810,000 distinct CDR3 sequences, with approximately 50% seen just once and approximately 4.4% held by the top ten. Sequencing input: blood. The source of these receptors is a girl between 10 and 17 years old with multiple sclerosis.

This clonotype came up a few times. The gene calls are TRBV20-1 and TRBJ2-3; 13 bases fit TRBD2. Germline CDR1 DFQATT, CDR2 SNEGSKA (reference sequence). The CDR3 spans 17 residues. V lost 1 base to trimming and J lost 2 bases; unmatched junction nucleotides: 6. CDR3: CSARGGTSGAPTDTQYF. CDR3 sequence (DNA): TGCAGTGCTAGAGGGGGGACTAGCGGGGCCCCCACAGATACGCAGTATTTT.

This chain links TRBV29-1 with TRBJ1-2; tentatively, D is TRBD1 (5 bases). Germline V gene lookup returns CDR1 SQVTM and CDR2 ANQGSEA. V was clipped by 6 bases and J by 5 bases, with 19 bases between them. CDR3 size: 14 residues. CDR3 loop: CSVNDSPGGYGYTF. The CDR3 nucleotides are TGCAGCGTCAACGACAGTCCGGGCGGATATGGCTACACCTTC. Full variable domain (rest looked up from reference TRBV29-1 and TRBJ1-2): SAVISQKPSRDICQRGTSLTIQCQVDSQVTMMFWYRQQPGQSLTLIATANQGSEATYESGFVIDKFPISRPNLTFSTLTVSNMSPEDSSIYLCSVNDSPGGYGYTFGSGTRLTVV.

This chain connects TRBV15 to TRBJ2-5; maybe TRBD2 (5 bases). CDR1 and CDR2 (germline): LNHNV, YYDKDF (reference sequence). The V end lost 1 base, the J end lost 1 base, and 10 bases lay between the germline ends. This CDR3 comprises 15 residues. The CDR3 protein is CATSRVASGQETQYF. CDR3 bases: TGTGCCACCAGCAGAGTAGCGAGCGGCCAAGAGACCCAGTACTTC. Full variable domain (missing parts from reference TRBV15 and TRBJ2-5): DAMVIQNPRYQVTQFGKPVTLSCSQTLNHNVMYWYQQKSSQAPKLLFHYYDKDFNNEADTPDNFQSRRPNTSFCFLDIRSPGLGDTAMYLCATSRVASGQETQYFGPGTRLLVL.

This clonotype was recorded a few times. The chain joins TRBV7-9 to TRBJ2-7; either TRBD1 or TRBD2 may supply D (6 bases each). Germline CDR1 is SEHNR and CDR2 is FQNEAQ (reference sequence). V was shortened by 4 bases and J by 0 bases, with 16 bases between the two germline ends. This CDR3 is built from 16 residues. CDR3 in DNA: TGTGCCAGCAGCTCTCCTACCGGGGGCAGCTCCTACGAGCAGTACTTC. This encodes CASSSPTGGSSYEQYF.

The chain combines TRBV10-3 with TRBJ2-1; 8 bases fit TRBD2. The J call is uncertain, as TRBJ2-7 better fits the DNA end. The length of the CDR3 is 15 residues. Germline CDR1 ENHRY, CDR2 SYGVKD. CDR3 bases: TGTGCCATCAGTGAGTCAAACGGGAGGGCCTTTGAGCAGTACTTC. Translation gives CAISESNGRAFEQYF.

The sample holds a few counts of this clonotype. The V call is TRBV3-1, the J call TRBJ2-5; 7 nucleotides agree with TRBD1. Germline CDR1 LGHDT, CDR2 YNNKEL (reference sequence). The CDR3 contains 15 residues. J gave up 3 bases and V 1 base, and 5 bases lay outside the gene matches. CDR3 loop: CASSQVTGTEETQYF. As DNA, the CDR3 is TGTGCCAGCAGCCAAGTCACGGGGACAGAAGAGACCCAGTACTTC.

The chain carries TRBV6-5 and TRBJ2-1; tentatively, D is TRBD2 (7 bases). The V end lost 3 bases, the J end lost 10 bases, and 19 bases lay between the germline ends. Looked up from germline, CDR1 is MNHEY and CDR2 is SVGAGI. The CDR3 runs to 15 residues. The CDR3 is CASSYPGGPSREQFF. DNA of the CDR3: TGTGCCAGCAGTTATCCCGGGGGGCCGAGCAGGGAGCAGTTCTTC.

The chain recombines TRBV7-9 with TRBJ1-1, with D possibly TRBD1 on 6 matching bases. V was cut by 1 base and J by 10 bases, with 10 bases left in between. There are 12 residues in the CDR3. Germline CDR1 SEHNR, CDR2 FQNEAQ (reference sequence). CDR3 protein: CASSLVRGRAFF. DNA for the CDR3: TGTGCCAGCAGCTTAGTCAGGGGCCGAGCTTTCTTT.

This chain links TRBV5-5 with TRBJ2-4, with TRBD2 matching over 7 bases. The J call may not be correct, given that the DNA end is closer to TRBJ2-7. Germline V lookup: CDR1 SGHKS, CDR2 YYEKEE (reference sequence). This CDR3 is built from 15 residues. As DNA, the CDR3 is TGTGCCAGCAGCTTGGCCCCCGGCGGGAGATACGAGCAGTACTTC. This codes for CASSLAPGGRYEQYF.

This clonotype has just one count. The chain recombines TRBV20-1 with TRBJ1-5; 10 bases fit TRBD1. V lost 6 bases, J lost 2 bases, and 16 bases stayed unmatched. The CDR3 extends over 18 amino acids. The germline CDR1 and CDR2 sequences are DFQATT and SNEGSKA (reference sequence). The CDR3 loop reads CSARTGGGPVIGNQPQHF. In nucleotides, the CDR3 is TGCAGTGCCAGGACAGGGGGGGGTCCGGTCATAGGCAATCAGCCCCAGCATTTT.

The J gene is TRBJ2-1, the V gene TRBV7-8; D might be TRBD1 (6 bases). In germline, CDR1 is SGHVS, CDR2 FQNEAQ. V gave up 7 bases and J gave up 5 bases, with 18 bases separating them. The CDR3 length is 15 residues. In nucleotides, the CDR3 is TGTGCCAGCACCGAATTACAGGGACCCGACAATGAGCAGTTCTTC. This gives the protein CASTELQGPDNEQFF.

This chain connects TRBV7-9 to TRBJ2-5; D is unresolved. V was clipped by 1 base and J by 11 bases, with 11 bases between them. Germline loops: CDR1 SEHNR, CDR2 FQNEAQ (reference sequence). This CDR3 has 12 residues. CDR3 coding DNA: TGTGCCAGCAGCTTAGGGAACGGTGAGCAGTACTTC. Amino acids: CASSLGNGEQYF.

The chain joins TRBV20-1 to TRBJ2-4; 10 nucleotides match TRBD2. The DNA end favors TRBJ2-7, so the J call may be wrong. The CDR3 totals 15 residues. CDR1 DFQATT and CDR2 SNEGSKA come from the germline V gene (reference sequence). DNA of the CDR3: TGCAGCTTCTACGAGAAGCGGGGGGGCCCCTACGAGCAGTACTTC. Amino acid sequence: CSFYEKRGGPYEQYF.

This clonotype was detected ten times or more. The V and J genes are TRBV20-1 and TRBJ2-5; 13 bases fit TRBD2. V lost 3 bases, J lost 5 bases, and 3 bases stayed unmatched. Germline CDR1 reads DFQATT; CDR2 reads SNEGSKA (reference sequence). CDR3 length: 14 amino acids. The CDR3 DNA reads TGCAGTGCTAGTGCACTAGCGGGGGGGGAGACCCAGTACTTC. It translates to CSASALAGGETQYF.

The genes are TRBV10-3 and TRBJ2-7; TRBD2 matches at 8 bases. This CDR3 comprises 16 residues. Germline-derived CDR1 and CDR2 are ENHRY and SYGVKD. V gave up 3 bases and J gave up 2 bases; unmatched junction bases: 9. The CDR3 region is CAISEGPRGGTYEQYF. The CDR3 bases are TGTGCCATCAGTGAAGGACCACGGGGGGGAACCTACGAGCAGTACTTC.

The rearrangement joins TRBV5-1 to TRBJ2-7; TRBD1 aligns across 7 bases. Germline lookup yields CDR1 SGHRS and CDR2 YFSETQ. Trimming took 0 bases from V and 3 from J; bases not matched to a gene: 6. The CDR3 sequence is 15 residues long. CDR3 region: CASSLDRGGFYEQYF. The DNA of the CDR3 is TGCGCCAGCAGCTTGGACAGGGGCGGGTTCTACGAGCAGTACTTC.

CDR3 in amino acids: CASSQIPTYEQYF. CDR3 in DNA: TGTGCCAGCAGCCAAATACCGACCTACGAGCAGTACTTC. The V call is TRBV4-2, the J call TRBJ2-5; no clear D. The tail of the sequence fits TRBJ2-7 better, so the J call may be wrong. CDR3 length equals 13 residues. The germline CDR1 and CDR2 sequences are LGHNA and YNFKEQ.

This clonotype has a handful of counts. The genes are TRBV5-5 and TRBJ1-2; 12 nucleotides align to TRBD1. CDR1 and CDR2 from the germline V gene are SGHKS and YYEKEE (reference sequence). The CDR3 consists of 15 residues. Unmatched junction bases numbered 5, after V lost 4 bases and J lost 4 bases. The CDR3 coding sequence is TGTGCCAGCAGCAGCGGGACAGGGGGCTTCTATGGCTACACCTTC. This encodes CASSSGTGGFYGYTF. The full variable domain, in which reference TRBV5-5 and TRBJ1-2 provide the parts outside the CDR3, is DAGVTQSPTHLIKTRGQQVTLRCSPISGHKSVSWYQQVLGQGPQFIFQYYEKEERGRGNFPDRFSARQFPNYSSELNVNALLLGDSALYLCASSSGTGGFYGYTFGSGTRLTVV.

This sequence joins TRBV7-3 and TRBJ2-3; 10 nucleotides agree with TRBD2. J lost 3 bases, V lost 2 bases, and 14 bases had no gene match. From germline, CDR1 is SGHTA and CDR2 FQGTGA. The CDR3 covers 19 residues. The CDR3 DNA sequence: TGTGCCAGCAGCTTACGTAGGCCCCTCGGGACTAGCGAGACAGATACGCAGTATTTT. It is translated as CASSLRRPLGTSETDTQYF.

This sequence joins TRBV18 and TRBJ2-4; D is possibly TRBD2 (5 bases). The V gene lost 0 bases and the J gene lost 1 base, with 13 bases spanning the gap. This CDR3 is built from 17 residues. Per the germline V gene, CDR1 is KGHSH and CDR2 is LQKENI. CDR3 protein: CASSPPGALIAKNIQYF. The CDR3 nucleotides are TGTGCCAGCTCACCACCGGGAGCTCTTATTGCCAAAAACATTCAGTACTTC. Full variable domain (remainder filled in from reference TRBV18 and TRBJ2-4): NAGVMQNPRHLVRRRGQEARLRCSPMKGHSHVYWYRQLPEEGLKFMVYLQKENIIDESGMPKERFSAEFPKEGPSILRIQQVVRGDSAAYFCASSPPGALIAKNIQYFGAGTRLSVL.